The 5 T cell receptor beta chains below were found in one sample sequenced in a study of read filtering for tumor transcriptome and immune sequencing. This library used roughly 430 ng RNA and molecular barcoded adaptors spanning alpha/delta and beta/gamma chains. A single record per CDR3 protein comes from TCRdb applying MiXCR to the reads. The top ten hold about an eighth of the sample, which has more than 70,000 distinct CDR3 sequences, roughly 21% seen once. The specimen was a population of CD138-negative cells sorted from bone marrow. The receptors were sampled from a donor over 35 with multiple myeloma.

Details on this clonotype: A read error may explain this, as a much larger clone is one base away. The J gene is TRBJ2-3, the V gene TRBV5-1, with TRBD2 identical over 12 bases. The CDR3 covers 17 residues. Germline CDR1 is SGHRS and CDR2 is YFSETQ. V shed 4 bases, J shed 5 bases, and the junction held 11 bases outside the gene matches. The CDR3 protein is CASSGGLAGRTIDTQYF. The CDR3 DNA sequence: TGCGCCAGCAGCGGTGGACTAGCGGGGAGAACCATAGATACGCAGTATTTT.

The chain combines TRBV5-6 with TRBJ2-7, with D perhaps given as TRBD1 or TRBD2 (6 bases each). Trimming left V 5 bases short and J 7 bases short, with 13 bases between. The length of the CDR3 is 12 residues. The germline V gene encodes CDR1 SGHDT and CDR2 YYEEEE. CDR3 region: CASRTGGREQYF. The CDR3 coding sequence is TGTGCCAGCAGGACCGGGGGCCGGGAGCAGTACTTC.

This clonotype was recorded a few times. This chain joins TRBV29-1 and TRBJ2-2; no reliable D call. CDR1 SQVTM and CDR2 ANQGSEA come from the germline V gene. The CDR3 totals 12 residues. V lost 7 bases and J lost 1, with 7 bases in between. As DNA, the CDR3 is TGCAGCGGCACAGAGAACACCGGGGAGCTGTTTTTT. Its translation is CSGTENTGELFF.

This clonotype was observed at least ten times. The chain employs TRBV10-2 and TRBJ1-2, with D unresolved. The germline V and J ends were trimmed by 4 bases and 1 base, with 7 bases remaining between them. The CDR3 runs 13 residues. CDR1 and CDR2 (germline): WSHSY, SAAADI. In DNA, the CDR3 is TGCGCCAGCAGTGGTGGGGTTAACTATGGCTACACCTTC. It specifies CASSGGVNYGYTF.

Only a few counts were recorded for this clonotype. A single base separates this from a much larger clone, so it may be a read error. The V and J genes are TRBV28 and TRBJ1-6, with D perhaps matching TRBD1 (5 bases). Germline V gene data show CDR1 as MDHEN and CDR2 as SYDVKM. The CDR3 covers 12 residues. In DNA form, the CDR3 reads TGTGCCAACAGTTCGGGACTGACACCCCTCCACTTT. Its protein product is CANSSGLTPLHF.